This is a list of T cell receptor beta chains from one sample in a study of graft-versus-host responses after intestinal transplantation. Sequencing used immunoSEQ multiplex PCR; TCRdb keeps in-frame clones, though not all of them. Of 77,000 or so clones detected, 92% appear once; the ten largest clones hold approximately 0.64%. The sequencing here drew on PBMCs, taken 98 days after intestinal transplantation. Source of these receptors: a human patient who received an intestinal transplant, so some T cells may come from the graft donor. The CDR3 runs from the conserved cysteine through the conserved F or W. Each record gives: D gene, clone size, V gene, J gene, CDR3 protein, CDR3 DNA. The D gene is left open where the match is weak. Clone size, where shown, is once, few, many, or a class for clones that have expanded.

TRBD1	.	TRBV28	TRBJ2-2	CASSAWTGGEVAGELFF	TGTGCCAGCAGTGCCTGGACAGGGGGCGAAGTAGCCGGGGAGCTGTTTTTT
.	.	TRBV7-5	TRBJ1-6	CVRSPGGYNSPLHF	TGTGTCAGAAGCCCCGGGGGTTATAATTCACCCCTCCACTTT
TRBD2	.	TRBV28	TRBJ2-1	CASSLSKRGTYNEQFF	TGTGCCAGCAGTTTATCAAAGCGGGGCACCTACAATGAGCAGTTCTTC
.	.	TRBV5-4	TRBJ2-3	CASSLEGWGRPDTQYF	TGTGCCAGCAGCTTGGAGGGCTGGGGGCGCCCAGATACGCAGTATTTT
.	.	TRBV7-9	TRBJ1-2	CASSLAGTPFYDGYTF	TGTGCCAGCAGCTTAGCTGGGACTCCCTTTTACGATGGCTACACCTTC
TRBD1	once	TRBV7-3	TRBJ1-6	CASSLSRQGGSPLHF	TGTGCCAGCAGCTTAAGTCGACAGGGTGGCTCACCCCTCCACTTT
TRBD1	.	TRBV19	TRBJ1-2	CASSPSTGGWSGYTF	TGTGCCAGTAGTCCTTCTACAGGGGGCTGGTCTGGCTACACCTTC
TRBD1	.	TRBV4-3	TRBJ2-7	CASSQVIGGLYEQYF	TGCGCCAGCAGCCAAGTCATAGGGGGCCTCTACGAGCAGTACTTC
.	.	TRBV7-6	TRBJ2-5	CASSSTRREIQYF	TGTGCCAGCAGTTCGACAAGACGCGAGATCCAGTACTTC
.	.	TRBV20-1	TRBJ1-1	CSASPGTEAFF	TGCAGTGCTAGTCCCGGGACCGAAGCTTTCTTT
.	.	TRBV6-1	TRBJ2-7	CASSYPTGLQYF	TGTGCCAGCAGTTATCCGACAGGTTTGCAGTACTTC
.	.	TRBV6-5	TRBJ1-4	CASSPQGRTNEKLFF	TGTGCCAGCAGTCCTCAGGGACGTACTAATGAAAAACTGTTTTTT
.	few	TRBV28	TRBJ2-3	CASMRQRFLADTQYF	TGTGCCAGTATGAGACAGCGATTTTTAGCAGATACGCAGTATTTT
.	.	TRBV11-2	TRBJ2-7	CASSLVGGKNEQYF	TGTGCCAGCAGCTTGGTAGGGGGTAAGAACGAGCAGTACTTC
TRBD1	once	TRBV27	TRBJ1-2	CASSLSGQGPSYGYTF	TGTGCCAGCAGTTTATCGGGACAGGGGCCTTCTTATGGCTACACCTTC
TRBD2	.	TRBV11-2	TRBJ2-7	CASSFWGGSYEQYF	TGTGCCAGCAGCTTTTGGGGGGGCTCCTACGAGCAGTACTTC
.	.	TRBV6-5	TRBJ2-6	CASSYEGVPGANVLTF	TGTGCCAGCAGTTACGAGGGGGTACCTGGGGCCAACGTCCTGACTTTC
TRBD1	.	TRBV7-8	TRBJ2-7	CASSLQGAYEQYF	TGTGCCAGCAGCTTACAGGGGGCATACGAGCAGTACTTC
TRBD2	.	TRBV4-1	TRBJ2-3	CASSQTLAGGTQYF	TGCGCCAGCAGCCAAACCCTAGCGGGGGGGACGCAGTATTTT
TRBD2	.	TRBV29-1	TRBJ2-3	CSVVSPRSSGSQKFHRTDTQYF	TGCAGCGTTGTTTCCCCCCGGTCTAGCGGGAGCCAGAAATTCCATCGCACAGATACGCAGTATTTT
.	.	TRBV14	TRBJ2-7	CASSQRDTGIPLDEQYF	TGTGCCAGCAGCCAAAGGGATACCGGGATTCCTCTAGACGAGCAGTACTTC
.	.	TRBV6-5	TRBJ2-7	CASSPGQEQYF	TGTGCCAGCAGCCCCGGACAGGAGCAGTACTTC
TRBD2	.	TRBV28	TRBJ2-7	CASSFVLAGDSYEQYF	TGTGCCAGCAGTTTCGTTCTAGCGGGAGATTCCTACGAGCAGTACTTC
TRBD2	.	TRBV2	TRBJ2-5	CASSEGSGGEETQYF	TGTGCCAGCAGTGAGGGTAGCGGGGGGGAAGAGACCCAGTACTTC
.	once	TRBV19	TRBJ1-5	CASSGQPNQPQHF	TGTGCCAGTAGTGGACAGCCGAATCAGCCCCAGCATTTT
.	.	TRBV6-6	TRBJ1-2	CASSYTGTNYGYTF	TGTGCCAGCAGTTACACCGGAACTAACTATGGCTACACCTTC
TRBD2	.	TRBV5-1	TRBJ2-7	CASSFLAGDLYEQYF	TGCGCCAGCAGCTTCTTAGCGGGGGACCTCTACGAGCAGTACTTC
.	.	TRBV6-5	TRBJ1-2	CASSYSSQWAYGYTF	TGTGCCAGCAGTTACTCTAGCCAGTGGGCCTATGGCTACACCTTC
.	.	TRBV2	TRBJ2-7	CASSDNSYEQYF	TGTGCCAGCAGTGACAACTCCTACGAGCAGTACTTC
TRBD1	.	TRBV2	TRBJ2-7	CASSENGTGNPYEQYF	TGTGCCAGCAGTGAAAACGGGACAGGGAACCCCTACGAGCAGTACTTC
TRBD1	.	TRBV27	TRBJ1-2	CASSFGQGSYGYTF	TGTGCCAGCAGTTTTGGACAGGGCTCCTATGGCTACACCTTC
TRBD2	.	TRBV27	TRBJ2-3	CASGSRGLVDTDTQYF	TGTGCCAGCGGATCCAGGGGACTAGTTGACACAGATACGCAGTATTTT
TRBD1	.	TRBV5-1	TRBJ2-7	CASSLGDRGGEQYF	TGCGCCAGCAGCTTAGGGGACAGGGGTGGCGAGCAGTACTTC
.	.	TRBV9	TRBJ1-2	CASSVGANYGYTF	TGTGCCAGCAGCGTAGGGGCAAACTATGGCTACACCTTC
TRBD2	.	TRBV4-1	TRBJ2-3	CASSQLAGDTDTQYF	TGCGCCAGCAGCCAACTAGCGGGAGACACAGATACGCAGTATTTT
.	once	TRBV28	TRBJ2-7	CASSYRVASVSYEQYF	TGTGCCAGCAGCTATAGGGTGGCATCGGTTTCCTACGAGCAGTACTTC
.	.	TRBV21-1	TRBJ2-3	CASGTGAQYF	TGTGCCAGCGGGACAGGAGCGCAGTATTTT
.	few	TRBV11-2	TRBJ1-1	CASSLWTREGEAFF	TGTGCCAGCAGCTTGTGGACAAGGGAGGGAGAAGCTTTCTTT
.	.	TRBV27	TRBJ2-7	CASSWGVNAYEQYF	TGTGCCAGCAGTTGGGGAGTGAATGCCTACGAGCAGTACTTC
.	.	TRBV6-5	TRBJ1-4	CASSYSGSNEKLFF	TGTGCCAGCAGTTACTCGGGATCTAATGAAAAACTGTTTTTT
.	.	TRBV14	TRBJ1-1	CASTDTLNTEAFF	TGTGCCAGCACTGACACCCTGAACACTGAAGCTTTCTTT
.	.	TRBV7-9	TRBJ1-1	CASSRGTANTEAFF	TGTGCCAGCAGCCGCGGGACGGCGAACACTGAAGCTTTCTTT
.	.	TRBV4-2	TRBJ2-7	CASSQGVSAPYEQYF	TGTGCCAGCAGCCAAGGGGTTTCTGCGCCCTACGAGCAGTACTTC